This TCR beta chain came from a study of T cell repertoires in cytomegalovirus infection. Study as a whole: Public TCR beta signatures indicated both CMV infection and matching HLA type.

A single record per CDR3 protein comes from TCRdb applying MiXCR to the reads. Of hundreds of thousands of distinct CDR3 sequences listed, 30% to 35% were seen once; the top ten hold 12%. A word on this clonotype: Its antigen is not identified.

V was clipped by 5 bases and J by 6 bases, with 14 bases between them. From germline, CDR1 is SGHTA and CDR2 FQGNSA. The CDR3 extends over 13 amino acids. V usage is TRBV7-2 and J usage is TRBJ2-7; D is unclear. The starting material was cultured CD8+ T cells from PBMCs, obtained from culture after CMV antigen stimulation. This TCR came from a human donor in good health (CMV status not recorded). Some clones in this sample may be carry-over from other donors' samples. The chain's CDR3 is CASSLGLAGEQYF. CDR3 sequence (DNA): TGTGCCAGCAGCCTAGGGTTGGCAGGCGAGCAGTACTTC.